In its sample, the clone carrying this TCR beta chain is medium-sized. Its antigen remains unidentified. This record belongs to a study of hypomethylating agent response in myelodysplastic syndrome. For the study at large: The most frequent mutation was TET2, in about 50% of the 11 patients. Study conclusions and caveats: Only roughly eleven patients were analyzed in this small cohort. No significant post-treatment change in richness, rarefaction diversity or clonality, across all patients or response groups.

V lost 3 bases to trimming and J lost 6 bases, with 13 bases between them. Per the germline V gene, CDR1 is SGDLS and CDR2 is YYNGEE. This CDR3 has 13 residues. Some clones are missing from TCRdb's copy, which holds only in-frame ones; the method was immunoSEQ multiplex PCR. The table shows under 6,000 clones, with roughly four fifths occurring only once. The receptor's source is a human donor with myelodysplastic syndrome. The input for sequencing was bone marrow, taken before or after starting hypomethylating agent treatment for myelodysplastic syndrome (not recorded which). This chain joins TRBV9 and TRBJ2-7; the D is unclear. Here the CDR3 reads CASSATPSAEQYF. In DNA, the CDR3 is TGTGCCAGCAGCGCGACTCCGTCCGCCGAGCAGTACTTC. The full variable domain, its missing parts supplied by reference TRBV9 and TRBJ2-7, is DSGVTQTPKHLITATGQRVTLRCSPRSGDLSVYWYQQSLDQGLQFLIQYYNGEERAKGNILERFSAQQFPDLHSELNLSSLELGDSALYFCASSATPSAEQYFGPGTRLTVT.